This T cell receptor beta chain stems from a study of cytomegalovirus exposure and HLA in healthy donors. Study-level points and caveats: The listing of 150 to 200 TCR beta chains classed them as cytomegalovirus-associated. In vitro checks showed that three CMV-associated chains really do target CMV antigens. CMV serostatus alone was available as immune exposure information.

As regards this clone: Its antigen is not known.

In nominal health when sampled, donors likely had unrecorded immune exposures nonetheless. The PCR ran on 60 Vbeta and 13 Jbeta primers. The assay was immunoSEQ multiplex PCR, and TCRdb's table has in-frame clones only and misses some. The profile shows roughly 70,000 clones, approximately 82% of them singletons. The clonotype was recovered from a man in his late teens or twenties in good health and CMV-seronegative. The sequencing input was PBMCs.

CDR3 in DNA: TGTGCCATCAGTAGACAGGCCAATTACGAGCAGTACTTC. Residues: CAISRQANYEQYF. The chain uses TRBV10-3 and TRBJ2-7, with D tentatively TRBD1 (6 bases). This CDR3 has 13 residues. CDR1 is ENHRY, CDR2 SYGVKD, per germline. Deletions cut 5 bases from V and 4 bases from J, with 12 bases between.